Listed below are T cell receptor beta chains from one sample, sequenced in a study of Graves' ophthalmopathy and Graves' hyperthyroidism. One entry per CDR3 protein results from TCRdb running MiXCR on the multiplex PCR reads. The top ten hold 11% of the sample, which has around 1.1 million distinct CDR3 sequences, approximately 35% seen once. Source material: peripheral blood or thyroid tissue (not recorded which). These receptors were collected from an adult man with Graves' hyperthyroidism. Both conserved end residues are part of each CDR3. D genes are given only for firm matches. Size is stated for part of the rows, as once, few or many counts, or as a class when the clone is expanded.

clone size	D gene	V gene	J gene	CDR3 protein	CDR3 DNA
few	NA	TRBV25-1	TRBJ1-3	CASTTAWSGNTIYF	TGTGCCAGCACGACAGCATGGTCTGGAAACACCATATATTTT
NA	NA	TRBV11-1	TRBJ2-7	CATFSFGLAANYEQYF	TGTGCCACCTTTTCCTTCGGGCTAGCTGCCAACTACGAGCAGTACTTC
NA	TRBD1	TRBV27	TRBJ1-2	CASSFEFRGRLGGYTF	TGTGCCAGCAGTTTCGAATTCAGGGGGCGCTTGGGTGGCTACACCTTC
NA	TRBD1	TRBV25-1	TRBJ1-1	CASSVVTRGVNTEAFF	TGTGCCAGCAGCGTCGTCACCAGGGGGGTGAACACTGAAGCTTTCTTT
NA	TRBD2	TRBV20-1	TRBJ2-7	CSARLAGAASYEQYF	TGCAGTGCCCGACTAGCGGGAGCGGCGTCCTACGAGCAGTACTTC
NA	TRBD1	TRBV9	TRBJ1-1	CASSPGQDFGDTEAFF	TGTGCCAGCAGTCCGGGACAGGATTTCGGAGACACTGAAGCTTTCTTT
many	TRBD1	TRBV4-1	TRBJ1-5	CASSQAGTDNQPQHF	TGCGCCAGCAGCCAAGCCGGGACAGACAATCAGCCCCAGCATTTT
NA	NA	TRBV20-1	TRBJ1-5	CSARDGGYNQPQHF	TGCAGTGCTAGAGATGGAGGTTACAATCAGCCCCAGCATTTT
few	TRBD2	TRBV6-5	TRBJ2-7	CASSHGLDSYEQYF	TGTGCCAGCAGTCACGGACTAGACTCCTACGAGCAGTACTTC
NA	NA	TRBV7-2	TRBJ1-2	CASSPRGDRSYGYTF	TGTGCCAGCAGCCCTAGAGGAGATAGGAGCTATGGCTACACCTTC
many	NA	TRBV5-4	TRBJ1-2	CASSWSGFRGYTF	TGTGCCAGCAGCTGGTCGGGGTTTCGCGGCTACACCTTC
NA	NA	TRBV7-9	TRBJ1-5	CASTTGGGHQPQHF	TGTGCCAGCACCACCGGGGGGGGTCACCAGCCCCAGCATTTT
NA	NA	TRBV9	TRBJ2-7	CASSQDLRPYEQYF	TGTGCCAGCAGCCAAGATCTCCGGCCCTACGAGCAGTACTTC
NA	NA	TRBV7-2	TRBJ1-2	CASSLGVGSGSGYTF	TGTGCCAGCAGCTTAGGAGTTGGTTCGGGGAGCGGCTACACCTTC
NA	TRBD2	TRBV29-1	TRBJ2-7	CSWGGAATYEQYF	TGCAGCTGGGGGGGAGCTGCCACCTACGAGCAGTACTTC
NA	NA	TRBV12-3/TRBV12-4	TRBJ2-7	CASSRSFYEQYF	TGTGCCAGCAGCCGATCTTTCTACGAGCAGTACTTC
NA	NA	TRBV7-2	TRBJ2-5	CATSSVGQETQYF	TGTGCCACCTCCTCGGTGGGGCAAGAGACCCAGTACTTC
NA	NA	TRBV2	TRBJ1-4	CASSERRGGDEKLFF	TGTGCCAGCAGTGAGCGGCGGGGAGGCGATGAAAAACTGTTTTTT
many	NA	TRBV7-8	TRBJ2-6	CASRPRGANVLTF	TGTGCCAGCAGACCACGCGGGGCCAACGTCCTGACTTTC
NA	NA	TRBV9	TRBJ1-2	CASSAGTASNYGYTF	TGTGCCAGCAGCGCAGGGACGGCTAGCAACTATGGCTACACCTTC
few	TRBD1	TRBV6-1	TRBJ1-1	CASRQGAVVNTEAFF	TGTGCCAGCCGACAGGGGGCGGTGGTGAACACTGAAGCTTTCTTT
few	NA	TRBV11-2	TRBJ1-6	CASSTETGWPVSNSPLHF	TGTGCCAGCAGCACTGAAACAGGGTGGCCAGTTTCTAATTCACCCCTCCACTTT
NA	NA	TRBV4-2	TRBJ2-5	CASSQVVNPQETQYF	TGTGCCAGCAGCCAAGTAGTGAATCCCCAAGAGACCCAGTACTTC
once	NA	TRBV7-9	TRBJ2-7	CARSSRTDSSYEQYF	TGTGCCAGAAGCTCGCGAACAGACAGCTCCTACGAGCAGTACTTC
NA	TRBD1	TRBV2	TRBJ2-7	CASSSRDRFREQYF	TGTGCCAGCAGCTCCCGGGACAGGTTTCGGGAGCAGTACTTC
NA	NA	TRBV20-1	TRBJ1-6	CSARVETEAPLHF	TGCAGTGCTAGAGTCGAGACCGAGGCGCCCCTCCACTTT
NA	TRBD1	TRBV4-3	TRBJ1-1	CASSQDQGQLNTEAFF	TGCGCCAGCAGCCAAGATCAGGGACAGTTGAACACTGAAGCTTTCTTT